This record looks at one TCR beta chain sequence and its context. Its antigen has not been determined. Base qualities are missing; no much larger clone stands one base away. The cohort consisted of hundreds of healthy bone marrow donors. At the time of sampling, all cohort members were nominally healthy, though unrecorded immune exposures were likely present. The donor tested CMV seronegative and was one of the 352 seronegative cohort members. Each donor provided a peripheral blood sample, and peripheral blood mononuclear cells were used for TCR beta sequencing. The Qiagen DNeasy Blood Extraction Kit was used to extract genomic DNA from the blood cell samples. Libraries were constructed by the immunoSEQ multiplex PCR assay. A mixture of 60 forward primers for TCR Vbeta segments and 13 reverse primers for TCR Jbeta segments was used in the multiplex PCR. Amplification of the CDR3 region of rearranged TCR beta genes was performed with a multiplex PCR assay on genomic DNA. Amplified TCR beta libraries were sequenced as 87-base-pair reads on the Illumina HiSeq System. Per the original workflow: Across the 600 to 700 repertoires, a later analysis counted 60 million to 90 million unique TCR beta chains, 8.5 million to 12 million of which were shared by at least two donors. To remove PCR and sequencing errors, raw reads were error-corrected and collapsed into unique sequences using a nearest-neighbor algorithm that merged closely related sequences. CDR3 sequences were aligned to IMGT reference sequences to assign V, D and J gene segments. For a sequence to be retained, at least a six-nucleotide match to both a V gene segment and a J gene segment was required. A rearrangement counted as productive if the CDR3 had no stop codons and remained in frame with V and J, and every other rearrangement counted as non-productive. CDR3 was defined according to IMGT convention as the region running from the second conserved V-encoded cysteine to the conserved J-encoded phenylalanine. The earlier analysis of 587 of the donors excluded sequences that lacked an unambiguous match to a single V gene segment. An earlier analysis of 587 of the donors classified V segments as functional when productive rearrangements were above 56.7% and as segregating when the standard deviation between donors was above 5%. To diagnose cytomegalovirus status from the catalog of TCR beta chain sequences, a statistical classification framework was built. V and J gene assignment, in a later analysis, came from comparing TCR nucleotide sequences with IMGT/GENE-DB human TR gene sequences. Using the TCRdist pipeline, a later analysis assigned CDR3 sequences along with most-parsimonious VDJ recombination scenarios. In a later analysis, each TCR beta chain was defined by its CDR3 amino acid sequence together with its V-gene family, and reads without a unique V-gene family were excluded. To address suspected cross-contamination and a sequencing artifact, a later analysis removed 592 highly shared, low-generation-probability nucleotide sequences. A later analysis calculated a clonal expansion index for each public chain from normalized within-repertoire ranks of inferred template counts. In a later analysis, generation probabilities were computed using a VDJ recombination model fitted to out-of-frame rearrangements, and the results were checked against IGoR. In a later analysis, hypergeometric tests were used to score TCR-TCR, TCR-HLA and TCR-CMV co-occurrence, with a repertoire-size bias correction applied to TCR pairs. In a later analysis, false discovery rates were estimated by permuting HLA or CMV assignments 20 times. In a later analysis, co-occurring TCRs were grouped using DBSCAN, with TCRdist sequence similarity added in when clustering inside HLA-allele-positive subsets. Repertoires with fewer than 30,000 or more than 120,000 public chains, plus five repertoires with anomalous nucleotide sharing, were excluded from co-occurrence clustering. Here the immuneACCESS table is served through TCRdb, limited to in-frame sequences with V and J called. Missing clones are a known gap in these copies; in checked studies unresolved V genes cover under half, and the rest lacks a known reason. V, J and clone size reflect that table, while D and trimming were determined from the DNA. The sample table records roughly 170,000 clones; approximately 81% of these occur just once. The ten largest make up about 1.6% of the sample.

The sample comes from a study of cytomegalovirus exposure and HLA in healthy donors (dated 2017 in TCRdb). About the full investigation: An earlier analysis of under 600 of the donors reported about 250 Gb of sequence data and 120 million or so unique TCR beta sequences from 150 million to 200 million T cells. An early release that covered fewer than 750 HLA-typed donors contained 300 to 350 gigabases of sequencing data and about 84 million unique TCR sequences. The genetic ancestry cluster associated with self-reported Caucasian donors included 81% of the roughly 390 genotyped donors. The study aimed to test whether signatures of past pathogen exposure could be identified by cataloging public T cell receptors. Using immunosequencing, the study profiled T cell repertoires from 666 subjects and related those repertoires to cytomegalovirus serostatus. Besides the first cohort of around 670 subjects, a separate validation cohort made up of roughly 130 different subjects was used. To predict cytomegalovirus infection status, the study brought together high-throughput TCR immunosequencing, statistical association of individual TCRs with disease status, and machine learning. A later analysis re-examined previously published TCR beta repertoires from about 700 donors and added high-resolution HLA genotyping to investigate patterns of TCR occurrence. Rather than drawing on any new phenotypic data, the later analysis identified candidate immune exposures from TCR beta sequences and the way those sequences occurred across donors. An earlier analysis of roughly 600 of the donors used high-throughput TCR beta sequencing to judge whether each TCR beta V gene segment behaved as functional or pseudogenic. Alongside the repertoire data, information on donor age, sex, ethnicity and CMV serostatus was compiled. A later genetic analysis took genome-wide SNP genotypes for about three fifths of the 666 donors and used that subset as a discovery cohort. Every discovery cohort repertoire had been produced on one sequencing platform. HLA typing included class I and class II loci at four-digit resolution. The number of donors typed differed by locus, with 629-630 for A, B, C, DRB1 and DQB1, around 560 for DQA1, 600 to 610 for DPA1, and under 490 for DPB1. Roughly 5 DR-DQ haplotypes were handled as single units for association and clustering, since linkage in the cohort was strong. Among some 400 genotyped donors of the cohort, an average of around 240,000 unique TCR beta nucleotide sequences were sequenced per donor, 15% to 20% of them non-productive.

Study-wide conclusions, independent of this receptor: Because some donors lacked HLA typing at each locus, the association tests relied only on the typed subset. Compared with equally common non-associated chains, HLA-associated TCR beta chains in a later analysis were more clonally expanded and had lower generation probabilities. When HLA alleles, especially DR and DQ, strongly co-occurred, attributing TCR associations to individual alleles was difficult. The authors suggested that the approach could potentially be generalized to other disease states and immunological phenotypes. Broadly in line with IMGT annotations, most TCR beta V segments showed up in productive rearrangements about 87% or about 30% of the time in an earlier analysis of under 700 of the donors. A later genetic analysis reported fewer N-insertions in productive TCRs among donors in an Asian-associated ancestry cluster than the approximately 700-donor mean. Roughly uniform sequencing depth across donors was assumed in presence/absence analyses, although this assumption may not hold. In a later analysis, several top co-occurrence clusters were reported to appear linked to parvovirus B19, influenza, CMV and Epstein-Barr virus. CMV serostatus was the only immune exposure information available for the cohort. Most CMV-associated TCR beta chains appeared to be HLA-restricted in a later analysis, and the HLA associations seemed to be driven largely by CMV exposure. The classifier was reported to diagnose cytomegalovirus status with high specificity and sensitivity in both the original cohort and the validation cohort. A further reported finding was that TCR beta sequences accurately predicted the HLA-A and HLA-B alleles for most subjects in the first cohort. A later genetic analysis associated a missense DCLRE1C variant with V-gene and J-gene trimming of TCR beta chains, and an independent cohort replicated the association. A total of around 150 TCR beta chains were listed by the study as associated with cytomegalovirus. Correlated functional status among segregating V segments might be attributable to linkage disequilibrium, but an unknown experimental factor could not be ruled out. In a later analysis, TCR association rates were found to vary across HLA loci, with the most associated TCRs seen for DRB1 alleles and the fewest for HLA-C alleles. A group of highly shared sequence variants was considered likely to be a technical artifact of the sequencing pipeline. The cohort was sequenced for TCR beta chains only, and without alpha or paired-chain data the features that could be detected were limited. In vitro tests confirmed that a few of the cytomegalovirus-associated TCR beta chains recognize cytomegalovirus antigens. Across donors, most TCR sequences were observed very rarely, whereas some public TCRs were present in many individuals. In a later analysis, 16,951 TCR beta sequences were associated with specific HLA alleles at a false discovery rate of 0.05. Because counts were too low, some 17 rarely observed V segments, including chromosome 9 orphons, were left out of the earlier analysis of 587 of the donors.

The origin of this receptor is a male donor in good health and CMV-seronegative. The source material was PBMCs.

The encoded CDR3 is CASSLAVIGYGYTF. The sequenced DNA is TGTGCCAGCAGTTTAGCGGTCATCGGCTATGGCTACACCTTC. Recombination joined TRBV28 with TRBJ1-2, with the D gene not clear enough to name. The CDR3 runs 14 residues from the cysteine to the phenylalanine. Only the CDR3 part of the read is kept: 42 bases, read in frame from the first base. Relative to germline, V is 2 bases shorter and J is 4 bases shorter, with 11 bases between their ends. The germline V gene supplies CDR1 MDHEN and CDR2 SYDVKM.